This T cell receptor beta chain stems from a study of graft-versus-host responses after intestinal transplantation. About the research overall: Recipients had multivisceral, liver-intestinal, or isolated intestinal transplants.

Profiling relied on immunoSEQ multiplex PCR, and the TCRdb table lists in-frame clones only, not all of them. There are about 130,000 clones in the sample; over 90% occur only once, and about 0.18% lies in the top ten. With regard to this clone: The target antigen is unknown.

The study, taken as a whole, reports: Recipient marrow contained GvH clones, some of which appeared first in ileum or blood. Early declines in HvG clones that occurred post-transplant were associated with peak circulating GvH clone levels.

This CDR3 region has 13 residues. V was trimmed by 0 bases and J by 5 bases, leaving 10 bases between them. Germline-derived CDR1 and CDR2 are GTSNPN and SVGIG (reference sequence). The source of this sequence is a human donor who received an intestinal transplant. This specimen was unstimulated CD4+ T cells sorted from spleen or lymph node cells, taken before intestinal transplant. The rearrangement links TRBV30 to TRBJ1-1; possibly TRBD1 for D (6 bases). CDR3 sequence reads: CAWSVQGITEAFF. CDR3 nucleotides: TGTGCCTGGAGTGTTCAGGGGATTACTGAAGCTTTCTTT.